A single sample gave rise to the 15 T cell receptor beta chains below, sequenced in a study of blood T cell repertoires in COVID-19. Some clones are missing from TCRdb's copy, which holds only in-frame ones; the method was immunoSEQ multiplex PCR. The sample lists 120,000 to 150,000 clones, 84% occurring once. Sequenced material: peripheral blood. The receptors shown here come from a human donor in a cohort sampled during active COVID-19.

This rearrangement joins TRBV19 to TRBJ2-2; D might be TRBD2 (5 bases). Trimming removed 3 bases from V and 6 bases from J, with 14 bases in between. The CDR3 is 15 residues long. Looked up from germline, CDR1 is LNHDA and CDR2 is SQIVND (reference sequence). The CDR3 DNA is TGTGCCAGTAGTATTGTGAGAGGGTCTGCCGGGGAGCTGTTTTTT. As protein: CASSIVRGSAGELFF.

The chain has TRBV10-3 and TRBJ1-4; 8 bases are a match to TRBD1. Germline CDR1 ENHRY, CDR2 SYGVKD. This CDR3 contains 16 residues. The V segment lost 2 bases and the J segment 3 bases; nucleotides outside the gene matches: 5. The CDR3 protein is CAISETDRVPNEKLFF. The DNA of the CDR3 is TGTGCCATCAGTGAGACGGACAGGGTTCCTAATGAAAAACTGTTTTTT.

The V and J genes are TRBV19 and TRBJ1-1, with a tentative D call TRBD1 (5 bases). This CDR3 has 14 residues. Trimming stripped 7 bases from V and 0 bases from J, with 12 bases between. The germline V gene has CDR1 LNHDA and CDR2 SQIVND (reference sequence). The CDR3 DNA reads TGTGCCAGTACGGGCTGGGGCATGAACACTGAAGCTTTCTTT. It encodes CASTGWGMNTEAFF.

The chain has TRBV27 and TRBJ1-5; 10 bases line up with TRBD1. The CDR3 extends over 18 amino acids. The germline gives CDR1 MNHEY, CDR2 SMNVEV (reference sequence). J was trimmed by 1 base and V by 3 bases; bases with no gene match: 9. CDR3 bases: TGTGCCAGCAGTTTGACAGGGGGCAAGGTAGACAGCAATCAGCCCCAGCATTTT. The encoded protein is CASSLTGGKVDSNQPQHF.

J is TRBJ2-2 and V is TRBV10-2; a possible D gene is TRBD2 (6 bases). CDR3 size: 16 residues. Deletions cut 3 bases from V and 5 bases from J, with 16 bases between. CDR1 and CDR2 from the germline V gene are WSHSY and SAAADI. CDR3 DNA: TGCGCCAGCAGTGAATGGCGGGGCGCAGGTACCGGGGAGCTGTTTTTT. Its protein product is CASSEWRGAGTGELFF.

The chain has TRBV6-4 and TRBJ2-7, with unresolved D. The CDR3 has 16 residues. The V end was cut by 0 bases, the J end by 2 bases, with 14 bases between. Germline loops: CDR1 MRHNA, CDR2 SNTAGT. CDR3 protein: CASSDSRRRRTYEQYV. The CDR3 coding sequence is TGTGCCAGCAGTGACTCGAGGCGGCGGAGAACCTACGAGCAGTACGTC.

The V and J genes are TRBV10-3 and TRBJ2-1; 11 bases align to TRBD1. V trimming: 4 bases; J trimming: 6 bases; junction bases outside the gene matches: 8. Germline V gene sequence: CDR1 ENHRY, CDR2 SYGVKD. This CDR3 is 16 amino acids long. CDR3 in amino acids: CAISGDRGISRNEQFF. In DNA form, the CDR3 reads TGTGCCATCAGTGGGGACAGGGGGATATCTCGCAATGAGCAGTTCTTC.

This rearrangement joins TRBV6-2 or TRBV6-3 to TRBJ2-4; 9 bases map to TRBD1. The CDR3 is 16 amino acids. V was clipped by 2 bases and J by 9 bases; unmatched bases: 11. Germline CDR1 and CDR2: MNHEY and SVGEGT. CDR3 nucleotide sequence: TGTGCCAGCAGTTACGCGGGACAGGGAGGAGGCGGCATTCAGTACTTC. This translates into CASSYAGQGGGGIQYF.

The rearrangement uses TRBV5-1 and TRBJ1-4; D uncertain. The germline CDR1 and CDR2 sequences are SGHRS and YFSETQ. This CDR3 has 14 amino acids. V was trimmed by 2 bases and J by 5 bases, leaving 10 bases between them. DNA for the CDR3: TGCGCCAGCAGCTTCGGCAGCGCAAATGAAAAACTGTTTTTT. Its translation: CASSFGSANEKLFF.

CDR3 protein: CATSARTGPYEQYF. CDR3 DNA sequence: TGTGCCACCAGCGCACGGACAGGCCCTTACGAGCAGTACTTC. The gene calls are TRBV15 and TRBJ2-7; TRBD1 matches 7 bases. The V segment lost 5 bases and the J segment 4 bases; nucleotides outside the gene matches: 8. Looked up from germline, CDR1 is LNHNV and CDR2 is YYDKDF (reference sequence). The CDR3 covers 14 residues. Full variable domain (missing parts from reference TRBV15 and TRBJ2-7): DAMVIQNPRYQVTQFGKPVTLSCSQTLNHNVMYWYQQKSSQAPKLLFHYYDKDFNNEADTPDNFQSRRPNTSFCFLDIRSPGLGDTAMYLCATSARTGPYEQYFGPGTRLTVT.

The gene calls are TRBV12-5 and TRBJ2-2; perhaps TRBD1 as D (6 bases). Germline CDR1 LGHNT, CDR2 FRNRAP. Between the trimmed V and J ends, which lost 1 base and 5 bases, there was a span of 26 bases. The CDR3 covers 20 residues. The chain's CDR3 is CASGLEVRVGAGVRTGELFF. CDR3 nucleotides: TGTGCTAGTGGTTTGGAAGTAAGAGTTGGGGCAGGGGTTCGTACCGGGGAGCTGTTTTTT. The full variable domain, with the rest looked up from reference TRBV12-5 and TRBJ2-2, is DARVTQTPRHKVTEMGQEVTMRCQPILGHNTVFWYRQTMMQGLELLAYFRNRAPLDDSGMPKDRFSAEMPDATLATLKIQPSEPRDSAVYFCASGLEVRVGAGVRTGELFFGEGSRLTVL.

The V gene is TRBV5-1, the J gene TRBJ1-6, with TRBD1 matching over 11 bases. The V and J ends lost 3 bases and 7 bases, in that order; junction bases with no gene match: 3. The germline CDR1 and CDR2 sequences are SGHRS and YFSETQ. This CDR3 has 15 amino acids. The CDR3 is CASSSGTGGNSPLHF. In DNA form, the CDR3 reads TGCGCCAGCAGCTCTGGGACAGGGGGGAATTCACCCCTCCACTTT.

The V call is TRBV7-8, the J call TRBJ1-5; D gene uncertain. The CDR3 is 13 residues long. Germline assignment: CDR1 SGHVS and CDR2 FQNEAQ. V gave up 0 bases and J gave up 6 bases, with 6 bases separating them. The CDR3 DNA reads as TGTGCCAGCAGCTTAGCGCGGGGTCAGCCCCAGCATTTT. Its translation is CASSLARGQPQHF.

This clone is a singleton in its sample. CDR3 sequence (DNA): TGTGCCAGCAGTCAGACAGGGGGCAACACCGGGGAGCTGTTTTTT. Protein sequence: CASSQTGGNTGELFF. The rearrangement joins TRBV6-5 to TRBJ2-2; 10 bases map to TRBD1. The J segment lost 2 bases and the V segment lost 5 bases, leaving 2 bases of the junction unmatched. The CDR3 is made up of 15 amino acids. The V gene's germline CDR1 is MNHEY and CDR2 SVGAGI.

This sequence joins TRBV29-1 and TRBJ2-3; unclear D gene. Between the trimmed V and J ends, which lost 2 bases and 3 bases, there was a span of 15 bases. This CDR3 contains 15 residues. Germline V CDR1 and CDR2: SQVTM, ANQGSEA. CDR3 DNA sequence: TGCAGCGTTGAACCTAGGATAAGTGGGACAGATACGCAGTATTTT. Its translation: CSVEPRISGTDTQYF.